This passage covers 2 T cell receptor beta chains from one sample sequenced in a study of blood T cells in healthy people across ages. A second PCR of about 7 to 11 cycles used a sample-barcoded 5' primer and a J-beta primer mix. TCRdb ran MiXCR on the 5' RACE reads and lists one entry per CDR3 protein. The profile shows roughly 1,500,000 distinct CDR3 sequences, about 31% of them singletons. Sequencing was done on a sample of blood. The receptors derive from a woman aged 25 to 39 in good health.

The J gene is TRBJ2-7, the V gene TRBV7-2; no reliable D call. TRBJ2-5 explains the end of the DNA better; the J call may be wrong. CDR1 is SGHTA, CDR2 FQGNSA, per germline. The CDR3 runs to 17 residues. CDR3 in amino acids: CASSLGLSTGWRETQYF. In DNA, the CDR3 is TGTGCCAGCAGCTTAGGTTTGTCTACCGGTTGGCGGGAGACCCAGTACTTC.

The rearrangement links TRBV12-5 to TRBJ2-5, with 8 bases fitting TRBD1. V lost 0 bases to trimming and J lost 5 bases; unmatched junction nucleotides: 8. This CDR3 contains 16 residues. In germline, CDR1 is LGHNT, CDR2 FRNRAP. The CDR3 spells CASGLVKSGGQETQYF. The CDR3 coding sequence is TGTGCTAGTGGTTTGGTAAAGTCAGGGGGCCAGGAGACCCAGTACTTC.